The 26 T cell receptor beta chains in this list originate from one sample, sequenced in a study of CD8 T cells in ankylosing spondylitis. Study conclusions and caveats: There was a TCR beta motif, made of eight highly homologous variants, that appeared characteristic of ankylosing spondylitis blood.

Each CDR3 protein is one row after TCRdb ran MiXCR on the 5' RACE reads. The table includes under 850,000 distinct CDR3 sequences, 15% to 20% detected once. These receptors are not linked to any known antigen. The source material was blood, either unsorted or a sorted T cell fraction (not recorded which). These receptors all come from a male donor with ankylosing spondylitis.

This rearrangement joins TRBV28 to TRBJ2-5; D possibly corresponds to TRBD1 (5 bases). The CDR3 totals 15 residues. Germline V CDR1 and CDR2: MDHEN, SYDVKM. Between the trimmed V and J ends, which lost 3 bases and 4 bases, there was a span of 15 bases. CDR3 loop: CASSLGRARGETQYF. In DNA form, the CDR3 reads TGTGCCAGCAGTTTGGGCAGGGCGCGAGGAGAGACCCAGTACTTC.

CDR3 DNA: TGTGCCAGCACCACAGACGGGGGAGAGACCCAGTACTTC. Its translation is CASTTDGGETQYF. This chain joins TRBV6-1 and TRBJ2-5; a possible D gene is TRBD2 (6 bases). V lost 7 bases, J lost 4 bases, and 13 bases lay in between. The CDR3 is made up of 13 amino acids. The V gene's germline CDR1 is MNHNS and CDR2 SASEGT.

This clonotype was recorded at least ten times. V and J are TRBV28 and TRBJ2-7; D may be TRBD1 or TRBD2 (5 bases each). Trimming cost V 4 bases and J 7 bases, with 23 bases left between them. CDR3 length: 16 residues. The germline gives CDR1 MDHEN, CDR2 SYDVKM. CDR3 DNA sequence: TGTGCCAGCAGTTGGGGAAAGGGACCTTCCGGTGGGGAGCAGTACTTC. Protein product: CASSWGKGPSGGEQYF.

A note on this clonotype: Sequence at one end of the junction differs from germline and may be a read error. The chain carries TRBV24-1 and TRBJ2-1, with TRBD2 matching over 7 bases. Per the germline V gene, CDR1 is KGHDR and CDR2 is SFDVKD. The length of the CDR3 is 14 residues. The CDR3 DNA is TGTGCCACCAGTGATCTGGGATTCGGTCCTAGCGGTCTCTTC. This gives the protein CATSDLGFGPSGLF.

This clonotype was seen a few times. The genes are TRBV12-3 or TRBV12-4 and TRBJ1-5; 8 bases match TRBD1. The CDR3 is 15 residues long. Losses at the gene ends were 6 bases for V and 3 bases for J; bases not matched to a gene: 7. The CDR3 reads CASSERQGYNQPQHF. CDR3 in DNA: TGTGCCAGCAGCGAGCGACAGGGGTACAATCAGCCCCAGCATTTT.

Regarding this clonotype: At one boundary the junction diverges from the germline segment, which might be a read error. The CDR3 nucleotides read TGCAGTGCTAGAGAACCCCTCAGTTGGGGACACCGTTTT. Translated: CSAREPLSWGHRF. The chain couples TRBV20-1 to TRBJ1-4, with D maybe TRBD1 (6 bases). Germline V lookup: CDR1 DFQATT, CDR2 SNEGSKA (reference sequence). This CDR3 has 13 residues.

The chain carries TRBV7-3 and TRBJ2-7, with 7 bases fitting TRBD1. The V segment lost 5 bases and the J segment 2 bases; nucleotides outside the gene matches: 6. Looked up from germline, CDR1 is SGHTA and CDR2 is FQGTGA. The CDR3 runs to 14 residues. The CDR3 loop reads CASSPDRFTYEQYF. The DNA for the CDR3 is TGTGCCAGCAGCCCGGACAGGTTTACCTACGAGCAGTACTTC.

This chain connects TRBV5-5 to TRBJ2-3, with no clear D. Trimming shortened V by 3 bases and J by 0 bases, and 5 bases separated the two germline ends. There are 13 residues in the CDR3. Per germline, CDR1 SGHKS and CDR2 YYEKEE (reference sequence). CDR3 in DNA: TGTGCCAGCAGCTCCTGGAGCACAGATACGCAGTATTTT. Protein product: CASSSWSTDTQYF.

This clonotype was seen repeatedly, ten times or more. The chain employs TRBV12-3 or TRBV12-4 and TRBJ2-1, with a tentative D call TRBD2 (5 bases). The CDR3 is 15 residues long. Trimming pared 2 bases from V and 5 bases from J, leaving 13 bases between. The CDR3 coding sequence is TGTGCCAGCAGTTTACAGCAGCGGAACGACAATGAGCAGTTCTTC. Protein product: CASSLQQRNDNEQFF.

At least ten counts were recorded for this clonotype. The chain carries TRBV12-3 or TRBV12-4 and TRBJ2-2; TRBD2 aligns across 7 bases. The CDR3 runs 17 residues. Trimming removed 3 bases from V and 4 bases from J; junction bases left unmatched: 11. The CDR3 reads CASSFGTLAAFTGELFF. Written as DNA, the CDR3 is TGTGCCAGCAGTTTCGGTACCCTAGCGGCCTTCACCGGGGAGCTGTTTTTT.

This chain joins TRBV20-1 and TRBJ2-3, with 8 bases aligning to TRBD2. The germline gives CDR1 DFQATT, CDR2 SNEGSKA (reference sequence). This CDR3 comprises 15 residues. V was clipped by 6 bases and J by 0 bases; unmatched bases: 8. The CDR3 region is CSAHDTSGSTDTQYF. In nucleotides, the CDR3 is TGCAGTGCCCACGACACTAGCGGTAGCACAGATACGCAGTATTTT.

This clonotype was seen at least ten times. The chain uses TRBV5-1 and TRBJ2-7; D is possibly TRBD1 or TRBD2 (6 bases each). V was trimmed by 3 bases and J by 0 bases, leaving 19 bases between them. This CDR3 contains 17 residues. Germline CDR1 is SGHRS and CDR2 is YFSETQ. The CDR3 spells CASSSSGARILSYEQYF. As DNA, the CDR3 is TGCGCCAGCAGCTCCTCGGGGGCGCGGATCCTCTCCTACGAGCAGTACTTC.

The CDR3 coding sequence is TGCGCCAGCAGCCAAGATCTGGAGAATGAGCAGTTCTTC. It codes for CASSQDLENEQFF. The V call is TRBV4-1, the J call TRBJ2-1, with D unclear. V was clipped by 0 bases and J by 7 bases, with 7 bases between them. This CDR3 has 13 amino acids. Germline loops: CDR1 MGHRA, CDR2 YSYEKL.

J is TRBJ1-5 and V is TRBV20-1; 8 bases fit TRBD1. V shed 0 bases, J shed 5 bases, and the junction held 6 bases outside the gene matches. CDR1 and CDR2 from the germline V gene are DFQATT and SNEGSKA (reference sequence). The CDR3 contains 15 residues. The CDR3 spells CSAREIAGGDQPQHF. DNA of the CDR3: TGCAGTGCTAGAGAAATAGCAGGGGGCGATCAGCCCCAGCATTTT.

This clonotype appeared a few times. J is TRBJ1-5 and V is TRBV20-1, with D maybe TRBD1 (6 bases). The V end was cut by 5 bases, the J end by 10 bases, with 21 bases between. CDR1 and CDR2 from the germline V gene are DFQATT and SNEGSKA (reference sequence). This CDR3 region has 14 residues. The CDR3 DNA reads TGCAGTGCTCCGCCCACAGGGACCTTTTTTCCCCAGCATTTT. Amino acids: CSAPPTGTFFPQHF.

This clonotype was seen more than once but under ten times. The genes are TRBV6-2 or TRBV6-3 and TRBJ1-5; no clear D. CDR1 is MNHEY and CDR2 is SVGEGT in the germline V gene. The CDR3 contains 16 residues. Trimming removed 5 bases at V and 0 bases at J, with 14 bases between. The CDR3 nucleotides are TGTGCCAGCAGTCAACTTTCTGGGATTAGCAATCAGCCCCAGCATTTT. Translation gives CASSQLSGISNQPQHF.

In its sample, this clonotype was seen a few times. V and J are TRBV6-2 or TRBV6-3 and TRBJ1-6; 8 bases line up with TRBD1. In germline, CDR1 is MNHEY, CDR2 SVGEGT. Trimming removed 6 bases from V and 2 bases from J; junction bases left unmatched: 3. The CDR3 extends over 15 amino acids. CDR3 nucleotide sequence: TGTGCCAGCAGGGAGACAGGGGCCTATAATTCACCCCTCCACTTT. It specifies CASRETGAYNSPLHF.

This clonotype appeared a few times. V usage is TRBV12-3 or TRBV12-4 and J usage is TRBJ1-1; 9 positions agree with TRBD1. The junction had 11 bases not matched to a gene; V was cut back by 8 bases and J by 4 bases. The CDR3 totals 15 residues. As DNA, the CDR3 is TGTGCCAGCGAACCGGGACAGGGATGGAGCACTGAAGCTTTCTTT. It codes for CASEPGQGWSTEAFF.

This clonotype was counted many times. The chain links TRBV6-2 or TRBV6-3 to TRBJ2-7; a possible D gene is TRBD2 (6 bases). Between the trimmed V and J ends, which lost 10 bases and 1 base, there was a span of 17 bases. Germline lookup yields CDR1 MNHEY and CDR2 SVGEGT. The CDR3 runs to 14 residues. In DNA form, the CDR3 reads TGTGCCACCTCTTATAGCGGAGAATCCTACGAGCAGTACTTC. Translation: CATSYSGESYEQYF.

This clonotype was detected only a few times. This sequence joins TRBV4-3 and TRBJ2-5; perhaps TRBD2 as D (7 bases). The V and J ends lost 1 base and 2 bases respectively, with 11 bases between them. This CDR3 region has 15 residues. CDR1 is LGHNA and CDR2 is YSLEER in the germline V gene. The DNA of the CDR3 is TGCGCCAGCAGCCAAGGGGGGGGGCGTCAAGAGACCCAGTACTTC. Its protein product is CASSQGGGRQETQYF.

This rearrangement joins TRBV19 to TRBJ1-5; TRBD1 aligns across 9 bases. There are 18 residues in the CDR3. The V gene's germline CDR1 is LNHDA and CDR2 SQIVND (reference sequence). V lost 4 bases to trimming and J lost 0 bases; unmatched junction nucleotides: 10. The CDR3 coding sequence is TGTGCCAGTAGTAGGGAAGGGACAGGGCGGTATAGCAATCAGCCCCAGCATTTT. Amino acid sequence: CASSREGTGRYSNQPQHF.

The chain links TRBV7-3 to TRBJ2-2; 8 bases align to TRBD1. Trimming at V came to 5 bases and at J to 5 bases, leaving 7 bases not matched to a gene. Germline CDR1 and CDR2: SGHTA and FQGTGA. The CDR3 has 15 residues. This CDR3 is CASSPGTGATGELFF. CDR3 sequence (DNA): TGTGCCAGCAGCCCCGGGACAGGCGCTACCGGGGAGCTGTTTTTT.

The rearrangement links TRBV12-3 or TRBV12-4 to TRBJ2-1; TRBD2 is a possible D gene (7 bases). Trimming left V 1 base short and J 8 bases short, with 12 bases between. The CDR3 totals 14 residues. The CDR3: CASSLGRGAHEQFF. CDR3 bases: TGTGCCAGCAGTTTAGGACGGGGGGCACATGAGCAGTTCTTC.

CDR3 in amino acids: CASSSATTEQYF. The CDR3 DNA follows: TGTGCCAGCAGTTCGGCGACTACCGAGCAGTACTTC. The chain links TRBV12-3 or TRBV12-4 to TRBJ2-7; D perhaps matches TRBD2 (5 bases). This CDR3 is built from 12 residues. The germline V and J ends were trimmed by 4 bases and 6 bases, with 10 bases remaining between them.

V and J are TRBV7-9 and TRBJ1-1; D remains ambiguous. The CDR3 is made up of 13 amino acids. Per germline, CDR1 SEHNR and CDR2 FQNEAQ (reference sequence). Deletions cut 2 bases from V and 5 bases from J, with 9 bases between. The CDR3 is CASSLSPTTEAFF. The CDR3 region has the DNA TGTGCCAGCAGCTTATCTCCAACAACTGAAGCTTTCTTT.

This clonotype was seen repeatedly, ten times or more. V gene TRBV7-8 combines with J gene TRBJ2-1; D perhaps matches TRBD2 (7 bases). V dropped 0 bases and J dropped 7 bases, with 13 bases sitting between them. Germline lookup yields CDR1 SGHVS and CDR2 FQNEAQ. CDR3 length: 15 amino acids. The CDR3, as DNA: TGTGCCAGCAGCTTAGCTCCACAGGGAGGGAATGAGCAGTTCTTC. Its protein product is CASSLAPQGGNEQFF.